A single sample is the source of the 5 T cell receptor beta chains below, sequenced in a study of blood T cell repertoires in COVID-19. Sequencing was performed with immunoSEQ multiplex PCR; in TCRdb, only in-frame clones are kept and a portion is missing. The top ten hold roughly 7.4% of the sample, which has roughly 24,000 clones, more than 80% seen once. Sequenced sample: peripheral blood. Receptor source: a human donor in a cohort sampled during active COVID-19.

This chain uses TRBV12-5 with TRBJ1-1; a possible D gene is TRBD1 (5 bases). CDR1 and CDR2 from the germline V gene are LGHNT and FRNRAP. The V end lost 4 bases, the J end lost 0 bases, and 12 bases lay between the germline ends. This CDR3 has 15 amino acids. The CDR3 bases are TGTGCTAGTGGTTCCTCGGGCAGGGTGAACACTGAAGCTTTCTTT. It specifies CASGSSGRVNTEAFF.

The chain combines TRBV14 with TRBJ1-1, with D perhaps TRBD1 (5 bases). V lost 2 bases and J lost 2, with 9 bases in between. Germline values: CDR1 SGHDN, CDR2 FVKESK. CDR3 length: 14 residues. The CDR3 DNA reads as TGTGCCAGCAGCCAACTGACAGTTAACACTGAAGCTTTCTTT. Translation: CASSQLTVNTEAFF.

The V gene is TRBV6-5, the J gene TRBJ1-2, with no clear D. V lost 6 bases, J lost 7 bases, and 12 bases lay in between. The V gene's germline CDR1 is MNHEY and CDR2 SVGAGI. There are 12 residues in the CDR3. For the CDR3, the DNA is TGTGCCAGCAGCTACGGGAGTTTTGGCTACACCTTC. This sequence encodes CASSYGSFGYTF.

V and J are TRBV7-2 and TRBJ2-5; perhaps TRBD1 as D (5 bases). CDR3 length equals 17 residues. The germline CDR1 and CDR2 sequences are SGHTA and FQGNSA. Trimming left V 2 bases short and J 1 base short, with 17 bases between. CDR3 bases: TGTGCCAGCAGCTTAAGGTCCGGGTGGGGCCCCCAAGAGACCCAGTACTTC. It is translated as CASSLRSGWGPQETQYF.

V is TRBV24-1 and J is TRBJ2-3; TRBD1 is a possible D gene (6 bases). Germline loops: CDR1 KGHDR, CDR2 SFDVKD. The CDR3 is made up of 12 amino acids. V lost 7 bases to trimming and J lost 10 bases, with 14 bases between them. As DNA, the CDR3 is TGTGCCACCAGCCATCCAGGGGAAGCGCAGTATTTT. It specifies CATSHPGEAQYF.